The 32 T cell receptor beta chains in this list originate from one sample, sequenced in a study of blood T cell repertoires in COVID-19. TCRdb keeps only in-frame clones here, not all; method: immunoSEQ multiplex PCR. The sample holds about 70,000 clones, about four fifths seen once. Sequenced: peripheral blood. These receptors came from a man aged 65 to 85 with acute or convalescent COVID-19.

The J gene is TRBJ2-1, the V gene TRBV7-9, with a weak D call TRBD2 (6 bases). V lost 4 bases, J lost 10 bases, and 14 bases lay in between. Germline CDR1 and CDR2: SEHNR and FQNEAQ (reference sequence). This CDR3 has 13 amino acids. CDR3 amino acids: CASSSGTAGEQFF. The CDR3, as DNA: TGTGCCAGCAGCTCAGGGACTGCTGGGGAGCAGTTCTTC.

The chain employs TRBV2 and TRBJ1-5; D possibly corresponds to TRBD1 (6 bases). Between the trimmed V and J ends, which lost 4 bases and 2 bases, there was a span of 18 bases. Germline assignment: CDR1 SNHLY and CDR2 FYNNEI. The CDR3 covers 17 residues. The CDR3: CASSGKQGPSGNQPQHF. As DNA, the CDR3 is TGTGCCAGCAGTGGGAAACAGGGCCCTTCGGGCAATCAGCCCCAGCATTTT.

This clone is judged large (0.1 to 1%). The chain recombines TRBV6-2 or TRBV6-3 with TRBJ2-1; unclear D gene. CDR3 length: 14 residues. The ends were cut back, 2 bases at V and 2 bases at J, with 7 bases in the middle. Germline CDR1 is MNHEY and CDR2 is SVGEGT. CDR3 loop: CASSYGGAYNEQFF. The CDR3 nucleotides are TGTGCCAGCAGTTACGGCGGAGCCTACAATGAGCAGTTCTTC.

The chain joins TRBV7-9 to TRBJ2-7; D might be TRBD2 (5 bases). From germline, CDR1 is SEHNR and CDR2 FQNEAQ (reference sequence). The V end was cut by 5 bases, the J end by 1 base, with 9 bases between. This CDR3 has 13 amino acids. Here the CDR3 DNA reads TGTGCCAGCAGCCCGGGGTATTCCTACGAGCAGTACTTC. Amino acids: CASSPGYSYEQYF.

V usage is TRBV21-1 and J usage is TRBJ1-5; TRBD1 is the table's D call, not checked against the DNA. TRBV21-1 is a known pseudogene. The CDR3 covers 17 residues. This chain's CDR3 is CASSRGHLIDSNQPQHF. The DNA of the CDR3 is TGTGCCAGCAGCAGGGGACATCTGATCGATAGCAATCAGCCCCAGCATTTT.

This clone was detected a few times. This chain links TRBV27 with TRBJ2-7; D might be TRBD1 (6 bases). The ends were cut back, 4 bases at V and 8 bases at J, with 12 bases in the middle. Germline assignment: CDR1 MNHEY and CDR2 SMNVEV (reference sequence). This CDR3 has 12 residues. For the CDR3, the DNA is TGTGCCAGCAGTTCGGCAGGGGCCAAGCAGTACTTC. This sequence encodes CASSSAGAKQYF.

The chain is built from TRBV5-4 and TRBJ2-1; D possibly corresponds to TRBD1 (5 bases). V was shortened by 1 base and J by 3 bases, with 11 bases between the two germline ends. The germline CDR1 and CDR2 sequences are SGHNT and YYREEE (reference sequence). The CDR3 runs 15 residues. The CDR3 is CASSLKTQGYNEQFF. The CDR3 DNA reads TGTGCCAGCAGCTTGAAAACTCAGGGCTACAATGAGCAGTTCTTC.

This clone has just a few counts. The rearrangement uses TRBV2 and TRBJ2-7, with 8 bases fitting TRBD1. The germline CDR1 and CDR2 sequences are SNHLY and FYNNEI. The V segment lost 5 bases and the J segment 7 bases; nucleotides outside the gene matches: 7. The CDR3 covers 13 residues. The CDR3 reads CASSLDRVREQYF. In DNA form, the CDR3 reads TGTGCCAGCAGTCTGGACAGGGTTCGGGAGCAGTACTTC.

This clone was seen once. This sequence joins TRBV7-2 and TRBJ1-1, with D unresolved. Looked up from germline, CDR1 is SGHTA and CDR2 is FQGNSA. Trimming removed 1 base at V and 11 bases at J, with 14 bases between. This CDR3 is 13 amino acids long. CDR3 bases: TGTGCCAGCAGCTTAGACCGGGTTAACTGGGCTTTCTTT. It codes for CASSLDRVNWAFF.

The V gene is TRBV9, the J gene TRBJ2-7, with D possibly TRBD2 on 5 matching bases. The germline V gene has CDR1 SGDLS and CDR2 YYNGEE. Between the trimmed V and J ends, which lost 0 bases and 10 bases, there was a span of 14 bases. This CDR3 contains 13 residues. This CDR3 reads CASSVEAADRQYF. In DNA, the CDR3 is TGTGCCAGCAGCGTAGAGGCAGCGGATCGTCAGTACTTC.

This clone was seen a few times. The chain links TRBV9 to TRBJ2-1; TRBD2 matches at 12 bases. J gave up 0 bases and V 3 bases, and 4 bases lay outside the gene matches. Looked up from germline, CDR1 is SGDLS and CDR2 is YYNGEE. CDR3 length: 17 residues. DNA for the CDR3: TGTGCCAGCAGCGAGGGACTAGCGGGTTTCTCCTACAATGAGCAGTTCTTC. Its translation: CASSEGLAGFSYNEQFF. Full variable domain (outside the CDR3, taken from reference TRBV9 and TRBJ2-1): DSGVTQTPKHLITATGQRVTLRCSPRSGDLSVYWYQQSLDQGLQFLIQYYNGEERAKGNILERFSAQQFPDLHSELNLSSLELGDSALYFCASSEGLAGFSYNEQFFGPGTRLTVL.

The V and J genes are TRBV27 and TRBJ1-2; 9 nucleotides line up with TRBD1. Per the germline V gene, CDR1 is MNHEY and CDR2 is SMNVEV (reference sequence). Losses at the gene ends were 6 bases for V and 6 bases for J; bases not matched to a gene: 8. The CDR3 is made up of 14 amino acids. The CDR3 region is CASSLQGARDGYTF. Here the CDR3 DNA reads TGTGCCAGCAGCCTACAGGGGGCGCGGGATGGCTACACCTTC.

The chain joins TRBV6-5 to TRBJ1-1; a weak D match, TRBD1 (5 bases). V was pared by 8 bases and J by 3 bases, with 19 bases between. The CDR3 is 15 amino acids. Germline V CDR1 and CDR2: MNHEY, SVGAGI. CDR3 loop: CASGRGAAQDTEAFF. CDR3 DNA sequence: TGTGCCAGCGGGAGGGGCGCGGCGCAGGACACTGAAGCTTTCTTT.

The chain recombines TRBV5-6 with TRBJ2-2; D is ambiguous. The CDR3 has 14 residues. The V gene lost 3 bases and the J gene lost 4 bases, with 10 bases spanning the gap. Germline-derived CDR1 and CDR2 are SGHDT and YYEEEE. DNA of the CDR3: TGTGCCAGCAGCTCCTCAGGTGTCACCGGGGAGCTGTTTTTT. Protein product: CASSSSGVTGELFF.

The sample holds one count of this clone. J is TRBJ2-3 and V is TRBV18, with D perhaps matching TRBD2 (5 bases). V was pared by 3 bases and J by 2 bases, with 9 bases between. Germline CDR1 and CDR2: KGHSH and LQKENI. CDR3 length: 14 residues. The DNA of the CDR3 is TGTGCCAGCTCACCGCAGCGGACCACAGATACGCAGTATTTT. It yields the protein CASSPQRTTDTQYF. The entire variable domain, with the rest obtained from reference TRBV18 and TRBJ2-3, is as follows: NAGVMQNPRHLVRRRGQEARLRCSPMKGHSHVYWYRQLPEEGLKFMVYLQKENIIDESGMPKERFSAEFPKEGPSILRIQQVVRGDSAAYFCASSPQRTTDTQYFGPGTRLTVL.

For this clone: Since a far larger clone is one base different, this is likely a read error. The chain links TRBV28 to TRBJ1-2; 8 nucleotides agree with TRBD1. The germline gives CDR1 MDHEN, CDR2 SYDVKM. CDR3 length equals 13 residues. The junction had 5 bases not matched to a gene; V was cut back by 6 bases and J by 5 bases. The CDR3 spells CASSPGQEYGYTF. Written as DNA, the CDR3 is TGTGCCAGCAGCCCGGGACAGGAATATGGCTACACCTTC.

The chain carries TRBV9 and TRBJ1-2; TRBD1 is a possible D gene (6 bases). V was shortened by 0 bases and J by 4 bases, with 13 bases between the two germline ends. The length of the CDR3 is 15 residues. Germline CDR1 and CDR2: SGDLS and YYNGEE. The CDR3 reads CASSVATSDSYGYTF. CDR3 bases: TGTGCCAGCAGCGTAGCTACCTCGGACAGCTATGGCTACACCTTC.

The CDR3 is CASSYRGGSYEQYF. The CDR3 DNA is TGTGCCAGCAGTTACAGGGGCGGCTCCTACGAGCAGTACTTC. This chain joins TRBV6-5 and TRBJ2-7; TRBD1 is a possible D gene (5 bases). Deletions cut 2 bases from V and 0 bases from J, with 8 bases between. The CDR3 runs 14 residues. In germline, CDR1 is MNHEY, CDR2 SVGAGI.

The chain employs TRBV9 and TRBJ1-1, with no clear D. The V end lost 4 bases, the J end lost 1 base, and 8 bases lay between the germline ends. Germline-derived CDR1 and CDR2 are SGDLS and YYNGEE. This CDR3 is built from 13 residues. In nucleotides, the CDR3 is TGTGCCAGCAGCCTTCTTTCGAACACTGAAGCTTTCTTT. Translation: CASSLLSNTEAFF.

The sample holds one count of this clone. The chain employs TRBV5-1 and TRBJ1-3; D uncertain. V lost 4 bases and J lost 1, with 12 bases in between. Germline loops: CDR1 SGHRS, CDR2 YFSETQ. The CDR3 has 15 residues. The CDR3 protein is CASSREGVSGNTIYF. CDR3 sequence (DNA): TGCGCCAGCAGCAGGGAGGGTGTGTCTGGAAACACCATATATTTT.

This clone was counted only a few times. The gene calls are TRBV27 and TRBJ1-2; D might be TRBD1 (5 bases). This CDR3 has 15 amino acids. The germline V gene encodes CDR1 MNHEY and CDR2 SMNVEV (reference sequence). V lost 5 bases and J lost 0, with 13 bases in between. The CDR3 bases are TGTGCCAGCAGTCCGGACACCCGGACTAACTATGGCTACACCTTC. This gives the protein CASSPDTRTNYGYTF.

The genes are TRBV6-4 and TRBJ2-1; the match to TRBD1 covers 7 bases. Germline V gives CDR1 MRHNA, CDR2 SNTAGT. The CDR3 has 17 amino acids. With V trimmed by 11 bases and J by 8 bases, 24 bases remained unmatched. The CDR3 spells CALDPPQGEQHLDEQFF. The DNA for the CDR3 is TGTGCCTTGGACCCACCCCAGGGGGAGCAACACCTCGATGAGCAGTTCTTC.

This clone was observed at least ten times. The chain recombines TRBV3-1 (or the pseudogene TRBV3-2) with TRBJ2-7; TRBD2 is a possible D gene (6 bases). This CDR3 spans 15 amino acids. V gave up 1 base and J gave up 4 bases, with 14 bases separating them. The germline gives CDR1 LGHDT, CDR2 YNNKEL (reference sequence). CDR3 in amino acids: CASSQGAGGAYEQYF. The CDR3 nucleotides are TGTGCCAGCAGCCAAGGGGCAGGAGGGGCTTACGAGCAGTACTTC.

The chain links TRBV11-2 to TRBJ2-1; 12 bases are shared with TRBD2. The germline CDR1 and CDR2 sequences are SGHAT and FQNNGV. The junction had 5 bases not matched to a gene; V was cut back by 1 base and J by 4 bases. The CDR3 sequence is 17 residues long. The CDR3 region is CASSLARLAGGYNEQFF. The CDR3 DNA reads TGTGCCAGCAGCTTAGCGCGGCTAGCGGGAGGGTACAATGAGCAGTTCTTC. Full variable domain (rest looked up from reference TRBV11-2 and TRBJ2-1): EAGVAQSPRYKIIEKRQSVAFWCNPISGHATLYWYQQILGQGPKLLIQFQNNGVVDDSQLPKDRFSAERLKGVDSTLKIQPAKLEDSAVYLCASSLARLAGGYNEQFFGPGTRLTVL.

This clone was recorded once. This chain uses TRBV6-6 with TRBJ1-1; perhaps TRBD1 as D (6 bases). CDR1 is MNHNY and CDR2 is SVGAGI in the germline V gene (reference sequence). This CDR3 has 16 residues. The ends were cut back, 5 bases at V and 3 bases at J, with 19 bases in the middle. CDR3 in amino acids: CASSRPLQGGDTEAFF. The CDR3 nucleotides read TGTGCCAGCAGTCGACCACTACAGGGAGGGGACACTGAAGCTTTCTTT.

This sequence joins TRBV5-1 and TRBJ1-2, with D possibly being TRBD1 (5 bases). Germline V gene data show CDR1 as SGHRS and CDR2 as YFSETQ. CDR3 length: 14 amino acids. V lost 4 bases and J lost 3, with 13 bases in between. The CDR3 DNA reads as TGCGCCAGCAGCCCGGGCGGGGGGGACTATGGCTACACCTTC. It translates to CASSPGGGDYGYTF.

This clone occurred many times. The chain joins TRBV5-1 to TRBJ1-3, with D possibly being TRBD1 (5 bases). The CDR3 length is 19 residues. Germline CDR1 is SGHRS and CDR2 is YFSETQ. V lost 4 bases and J lost 0, with 23 bases in between. CDR3 amino acids: CASSMMRQQARISGNTIYF. Written as DNA, the CDR3 is TGCGCCAGCAGCATGATGCGCCAACAGGCGCGCATCTCTGGAAACACCATATATTTT.

The chain combines TRBV5-1 with TRBJ1-1, with D tentatively TRBD1 (6 bases). The germline CDR1 and CDR2 sequences are SGHRS and YFSETQ. Trimming took 5 bases from V and 5 from J, leaving 19 bases between them. This CDR3 has 15 residues. CDR3 bases: TGCGCCAGCAGTTCTCCCACAGGGCGGATGACTGAAGCTTTCTTT. Its translation: CASSSPTGRMTEAFF.

The V gene is TRBV2, the J gene TRBJ2-7; 7 bases map to TRBD1. The V segment lost 6 bases and the J segment 4 bases; nucleotides outside the gene matches: 9. CDR3 length: 14 amino acids. Germline V lookup: CDR1 SNHLY, CDR2 FYNNEI. CDR3 coding DNA: TGTGCCAGCAGGAGGAGCGGACAGGCGTACGAGCAGTACTTC. Its protein is CASRRSGQAYEQYF.

The chain employs TRBV19 and TRBJ1-4, with TRBD1 matching 8 bases. The CDR3 runs to 15 residues. Germline V gene data show CDR1 as LNHDA and CDR2 as SQIVND (reference sequence). Unmatched junction bases numbered 9, after V lost 4 bases and J lost 8 bases. The DNA for the CDR3 is TGTGCCAGTAGTAGCCGGGACAGGAGGAGCGAAAAACTGTTTTTT. Its translation is CASSSRDRRSEKLFF.

The rearrangement links TRBV28 to TRBJ2-2, with D perhaps TRBD2 (6 bases). Germline V gene lookup returns CDR1 MDHEN and CDR2 SYDVKM. The V end was cut by 2 bases, the J end by 4 bases, with 11 bases between. The CDR3 spans 15 residues. This CDR3 is CASSLGGSSTGELFF. The CDR3 nucleotides read TGTGCCAGCAGTTTAGGGGGGTCGAGCACCGGGGAGCTGTTTTTT. Combining the CDR3 with reference TRBV28 and TRBJ2-2 gives the whole variable domain DVKVTQSSRYLVKRTGEKVFLECVQDMDHENMFWYRQDPGLGLRLIYFSYDVKMKEKGDIPEGYSVSREKKERFSLILESASTNQTSMYLCASSLGGSSTGELFFGEGSRLTVL.

The V gene is TRBV7-2, the J gene TRBJ2-3; tentatively, D is TRBD2 (6 bases). Germline V lookup: CDR1 SGHTA, CDR2 FQGNSA. Trimming removed 5 bases at V and 6 bases at J, with 21 bases between. There are 16 residues in the CDR3. The CDR3: CASSHNFGSAGDTQYF. The CDR3 coding sequence is TGTGCCAGCAGCCACAACTTCGGGAGCGCCGGGGATACGCAGTATTTT.